The 27 T cell receptor beta chains below come from one sample, sequenced in a study of blood T cells in healthy people across ages. Alongside a J-beta primer mix, a sample-barcoded 5' primer served in a second PCR lasting 7 to 11 cycles. Each CDR3 protein is one row after TCRdb ran MiXCR on the 5' RACE reads. This table has roughly 1,700,000 distinct CDR3 sequences, 28% appearing once. What was sequenced was blood. Source of these receptors: a woman between 25 and 40 years old in good health.

As for this clonotype: A much larger clone differs from this one at a single base, so this may be a read error. This rearrangement joins TRBV3-1 to TRBJ2-1; D not certain. Germline V gene sequence: CDR1 LGHDT, CDR2 YNNKEL (reference sequence). V shed 5 bases and J shed 5 bases, with 7 bases lying between them. The CDR3 has 12 residues. This chain's CDR3 is CASSLYNNEQFF. The DNA of the CDR3 is TGTGCCAGCAGCTTATATAACAATGAGCAGTTCTTC.

The table lists this clonotype with a few counts. The CDR3 DNA reads TGTGCCAGCAGACAGATCAGCCACACTGAAGCTTTCTTT. This translates into CASRQISHTEAFF. This chain connects TRBV7-9 to TRBJ1-1; the D is unclear. Trimming removed 6 bases from V and 3 bases from J, with 11 bases in between. Germline lookup yields CDR1 SEHNR and CDR2 FQNEAQ (reference sequence). This CDR3 spans 13 amino acids.

V usage is TRBV5-1 and J usage is TRBJ2-1, with D maybe TRBD1 (6 bases). V lost 4 bases and J 3 bases, leaving 14 bases between the germline ends. Germline V CDR1 and CDR2: SGHRS, YFSETQ. The CDR3 is 15 residues long. CDR3 protein: CASSPGHGSYNEQFF. In nucleotides, the CDR3 is TGCGCCAGCAGCCCGGGACACGGAAGCTACAATGAGCAGTTCTTC.

In its sample, this clonotype was seen a few times. V is TRBV11-1 and J is TRBJ2-3; D remains ambiguous. CDR1 is SGHAT, CDR2 FQDESV, per germline (reference sequence). The CDR3 has 14 amino acids. V dropped 0 bases and J dropped 2 bases, with 6 bases sitting between them. The CDR3 DNA reads as TGTGCCAGCAGCTTAGCATCGATCACAGATACGCAGTATTTT. Its translation: CASSLASITDTQYF. The entire variable domain, with the rest obtained from reference TRBV11-1 and TRBJ2-3, is as follows: EAEVAQSPRYKITEKSQAVAFWCDPISGHATLYWYRQILGQGPELLVQFQDESVVDDSQLPKDRFSAERLKGVDSTLKIQPAELGDSAMYLCASSLASITDTQYFGPGTRLTVL.

This clonotype showed up just once. This sequence joins TRBV19 and TRBJ2-7, with 10 bases lining up with TRBD1. Looked up from germline, CDR1 is LNHDA and CDR2 is SQIVND (reference sequence). The CDR3 covers 15 residues. V lost 7 bases and J lost 3; bases outside the gene matches: 9. The CDR3 DNA reads TGTGCCAGTATCGGACAGGGGGACCATTACTACGAGCAGTACTTC. This codes for CASIGQGDHYYEQYF.

This chain links TRBV5-1 with TRBJ2-7, with TRBD1 as a possible D gene (6 bases). V lost 4 bases and J 3 bases, leaving 14 bases between the germline ends. From germline, CDR1 is SGHRS and CDR2 YFSETQ. The CDR3 is 14 residues long. The CDR3 sequence is CASSGAWDNYEQYF. As DNA, the CDR3 is TGCGCCAGCAGCGGCGCGTGGGACAACTACGAGCAGTACTTC.

The V and J genes are TRBV7-9 and TRBJ2-1; the match to TRBD2 covers 8 bases. The end of the DNA aligns better with TRBJ2-7, so the J call may be wrong. Germline V gene lookup returns CDR1 SEHNR and CDR2 FQNEAQ (reference sequence). There are 15 residues in the CDR3. The CDR3 DNA sequence: TGTGCCAGCGCCAAGCGGGGGAGCTCCTACAATGAGCAGTACTTC. Its translation is CASAKRGSSYNEQYF.

This clonotype was counted ten times or more. The gene calls are TRBV29-1 and TRBJ1-2, with 9 bases identical to TRBD1. Trimming at V came to 3 bases and at J to 2 bases, leaving 13 bases not matched to a gene. Germline lookup yields CDR1 SQVTM and CDR2 ANQGSEA. This CDR3 is 17 amino acids long. This CDR3 reads CSVDPSGQGTLNYGYTF. The CDR3 DNA reads as TGCAGCGTTGACCCCTCCGGACAGGGGACCCTAAACTATGGCTACACCTTC.

This clonotype occurred many times. The V call is TRBV29-1, the J call TRBJ2-1; D might be TRBD1 (5 bases). The germline V gene encodes CDR1 SQVTM and CDR2 ANQGSEA. The CDR3 runs 13 residues. Trimming took 3 bases from V and 9 from J, leaving 15 bases between them. CDR3 in DNA: TGCAGCGTTGAGCGGCGCATTCAGGGTGAGCAGTTCTTC. Translating it yields CSVERRIQGEQFF.

This clonotype was seen a few times. V gene TRBV20-1 combines with J gene TRBJ2-3; tentative D call: TRBD1 (6 bases). Trimming removed 5 bases from V and 2 bases from J, with 20 bases in between. From germline, CDR1 is DFQATT and CDR2 SNEGSKA (reference sequence). This CDR3 has 16 residues. The CDR3 bases are TGCAGTGCTCGAACAAACAGGGTGGAGTTCACAGATACGCAGTATTTT. As protein: CSARTNRVEFTDTQYF.

This clonotype was observed at least ten times. The chain carries TRBV12-3 or TRBV12-4 and TRBJ1-2, with 8 nucleotides matching TRBD1. The junction had 9 bases not matched to a gene; V was cut back by 5 bases and J by 7 bases. This CDR3 contains 14 residues. CDR3 coding DNA: TGTGCCAGCAGTCTCAGGGGGCGCATAGGTGGCTACACCTTC. As protein: CASSLRGRIGGYTF.

The J gene is TRBJ2-1, the V gene TRBV3-1; no firm D call. The germline CDR1 and CDR2 sequences are LGHDT and YNNKEL (reference sequence). The CDR3 covers 15 residues. V was cut by 4 bases and J by 0 bases, with 10 bases left in between. Here the CDR3 reads CASSRIRSSYNEQFF. The CDR3 bases are TGTGCCAGCAGCCGCATCAGAAGCTCCTACAATGAGCAGTTCTTC.

This clonotype was counted ten times or more. At one end, the junction sequence differs from germline, possibly due to a read error. The chain employs TRBV5-1 and TRBJ2-7, with 10 bases that match TRBD2. CDR1 is SGHRS and CDR2 is YFSETQ in the germline V gene. This CDR3 region has 13 residues. CDR3 nucleotide sequence: TGTGCCAGCAACGGACTAGCGGATTACGAGCAGTACTTC. This sequence encodes CASNGLADYEQYF.

V and J are TRBV30 and TRBJ1-6; 7 nucleotides match TRBD1. The V gene end was trimmed by 5 bases and the J gene end by 7 bases; junction bases not matched to a gene: 5. The CDR3 spans 13 residues. Germline CDR1 reads GTSNPN; CDR2 reads SVGIG (reference sequence). The CDR3 bases are TGTGCCTGGTATCAGGGGGGCAATTCACCCCTCCACTTT. Its protein is CAWYQGGNSPLHF.

This clonotype was recorded many times. This chain connects TRBV12-3 or TRBV12-4 to TRBJ1-5; the match to TRBD1 covers 7 bases. Germline trimming cut 3 bases from V and 2 bases from J; bases unmatched to any gene: 4. This CDR3 is built from 15 residues. The CDR3 here is CASSFRQGGNQPQHF. The DNA for the CDR3 is TGTGCCAGCAGTTTCAGACAGGGCGGCAATCAGCCCCAGCATTTT.

This clonotype has more than one count but fewer than ten. The chain combines TRBV20-1 with TRBJ2-1; D gene ambiguous. CDR3 length equals 12 residues. Germline V gene sequence: CDR1 DFQATT, CDR2 SNEGSKA (reference sequence). Trimming pared 4 bases from V and 6 bases from J, leaving 10 bases between. The CDR3 loop reads CSAIPRLNEQFF. As DNA, the CDR3 is TGCAGTGCTATTCCTCGACTCAATGAGCAGTTCTTC.

Remarks on this clonotype: A much more abundant neighbour one base away suggests this may be a read error. The CDR3, as DNA: TGTGCCAGCAGCTTAGCTCGCAGGGGGCTGTTCTTCTACAAGCAGTACTTC. It specifies CASSLARRGLFFYKQYF. The V call is TRBV7-2, the J call TRBJ2-7; TRBD1 matches at 8 bases. The CDR3 has 17 residues. CDR1 and CDR2 (germline): SGHTA, FQGNSA.

This clonotype was detected a few times. The chain couples TRBV30 to TRBJ2-7, with D unclear. CDR1 is GTSNPN and CDR2 is SVGIG in the germline V gene (reference sequence). The CDR3 has 11 amino acids. Trimming stripped 0 bases from V and 7 bases from J, with 7 bases between. CDR3 bases: TGTGCCTGGAGTGTAATCGGTGAGCAGTACTTC. This codes for CAWSVIGEQYF.

V and J are TRBV5-5 and TRBJ2-7; perhaps TRBD2 as D (6 bases). The CDR3 has 13 amino acids. The V gene lost 0 bases and the J gene lost 9 bases, with 13 bases spanning the gap. The V gene's germline CDR1 is SGHKS and CDR2 YYEKEE (reference sequence). CDR3 sequence (DNA): TGTGCCAGCAGCTTGGACGGGGGACTGGGGCAGTACTTC. Its protein is CASSLDGGLGQYF. The complete variable domain, with remaining parts taken from reference TRBV5-5 and TRBJ2-7, reads DAGVTQSPTHLIKTRGQQVTLRCSPISGHKSVSWYQQVLGQGPQFIFQYYEKEERGRGNFPDRFSARQFPNYSSELNVNALLLGDSALYLCASSLDGGLGQYFGPGTRLTVT.

The rearrangement uses TRBV2 and TRBJ2-5; 7 bases agree with TRBD2. The germline V gene encodes CDR1 SNHLY and CDR2 FYNNEI. J was trimmed by 0 bases and V by 4 bases; bases with no gene match: 2. The CDR3 is 14 amino acids. The CDR3 loop is CASSGGGHQETQYF. CDR3 DNA sequence: TGTGCCAGCAGTGGGGGGGGACACCAAGAGACCCAGTACTTC.

The genes are TRBV20-1 and TRBJ2-3; no clear D. The CDR3 extends over 14 amino acids. Between the trimmed V and J ends, which lost 3 bases and 0 bases, there was a span of 10 bases. Germline-derived CDR1 and CDR2 are DFQATT and SNEGSKA (reference sequence). The CDR3 sequence is CSARKIESTDTQYF. Here the CDR3 DNA reads TGCAGTGCTAGGAAAATCGAAAGCACAGATACGCAGTATTTT.

This clonotype was counted only a few times. This CDR3 is CASRAGQGRAETQYF. CDR3 in DNA: TGTGCCAGTAGGGCCGGACAGGGGAGGGCAGAGACCCAGTACTTC. This chain links TRBV19 with TRBJ2-5; TRBD1 agrees at 9 bases. The CDR3 length is 15 residues. CDR1 and CDR2 from the germline V gene are LNHDA and SQIVND (reference sequence). The V gene end was trimmed by 6 bases and the J gene end by 4 bases; junction bases not matched to a gene: 9.

This clonotype was picked up one time. This may come from a read error, since a much larger clone is one base off. The chain joins TRBV6-2 or TRBV6-3 to TRBJ1-5, with D unresolved. CDR1 is MNHEY and CDR2 is SVGEGT in the germline V gene. The CDR3 has 12 amino acids. The CDR3 sequence: CTSSYGPDPQHF. The DNA for the CDR3 is TGTACCAGCAGTTACGGGCCCGACCCCCAGCATTTT.

This clonotype was counted between two and nine times. The J gene is TRBJ2-7, the V gene TRBV5-6; 7 bases are a match to TRBD1. This CDR3 region has 15 residues. The V gene's germline CDR1 is SGHDT and CDR2 YYEEEE. The ends lost 3 bases at V and 9 bases at J; junction bases unmatched: 15. The CDR3: CASSSASLGTAGQYF. For the CDR3, the DNA is TGTGCCAGCAGCTCGGCCTCTTTGGGGACAGCCGGGCAGTACTTC.

This clonotype was picked up a small number of times. This chain connects TRBV12-3 or TRBV12-4 to TRBJ1-1; D uncertain. The CDR3 loop spans 11 amino acids. The germline V and J ends were trimmed by 7 bases and 7 bases, with 10 bases remaining between them. This CDR3 is CASTTEGEAFF. The CDR3 region has the DNA TGTGCCAGCACCACCGAGGGTGAAGCTTTCTTT.

There are a few counts of this clonotype. The genes are TRBV20-1 and TRBJ1-2; 12 nucleotides line up with TRBD1. The CDR3 totals 14 residues. Per germline, CDR1 DFQATT and CDR2 SNEGSKA (reference sequence). V was pared by 3 bases and J by 5 bases, with 4 bases of the junction left unmatched. In DNA, the CDR3 is TGCAGTGCTAGTGGGACAGGGGGCGGTTATGGCTACACCTTC. Its translation is CSASGTGGGYGYTF.

This clonotype has only a few counts. The chain recombines TRBV7-9 with TRBJ1-2, with no clear D. CDR1 and CDR2 (germline): SEHNR, FQNEAQ (reference sequence). V was clipped by 1 base and J by 5 bases, with 17 bases between them. CDR3 length: 16 residues. The CDR3 DNA is TGTGCCAGCAGCTTAGGTGGGAGGGATCGACGGTATGGCTACACCTTC. This sequence encodes CASSLGGRDRRYGYTF. Full variable domain (missing parts from reference TRBV7-9 and TRBJ1-2): DTGVSQNPRHKITKRGQNVTFRCDPISEHNRLYWYRQTLGQGPEFLTYFQNEAQLEKSRLLSDRFSAERPKGSFSTLEIQRTEQGDSAMYLCASSLGGRDRRYGYTFGSGTRLTVV.